Listed here are 7 T cell receptor beta chains from one sample, sequenced in a study of CD8 T cells in ankylosing spondylitis. Study-level results: What seemed typical of ankylosing spondylitis blood was a TCR beta motif built from several highly homologous variants.

From the 5' RACE reads, TCRdb called clonotypes with MiXCR, one entry per CDR3 protein. The repertoire includes 300,000 to 400,000 distinct CDR3 sequences, 20% to 25% of them detected once, and about a sixth sits in the top ten. These TCRs' antigens remain unknown. Sequenced: blood, either unsorted or a sorted T cell fraction (not recorded which). These TCRs come from a male donor with ankylosing spondylitis.

This rearrangement joins TRBV3-1 to TRBJ2-1, with 8 bases aligning to TRBD1. J was trimmed by 4 bases and V by 1 base; bases with no gene match: 3. CDR1 LGHDT and CDR2 YNNKEL come from the germline V gene (reference sequence). This CDR3 has 15 amino acids. The CDR3 is CASSQGQGIYNEQFF. The CDR3 DNA reads TGTGCCAGCAGCCAAGGACAGGGGATTTACAATGAGCAGTTCTTC.

J is TRBJ2-7 and V is TRBV3-1, with 11 positions matching TRBD2. Losses at the gene ends were 4 bases for V and 6 bases for J; bases not matched to a gene: 14. The germline CDR1 and CDR2 sequences are LGHDT and YNNKEL (reference sequence). The CDR3 has 17 residues. CDR3 bases: TGTGCCAGCAGCCGACTTCCTAGCGGGAGGCCCCTAACCGAGCAGTACTTC. Translating gives CASSRLPSGRPLTEQYF.

This clonotype has a handful of counts. V gene TRBV11-3 combines with J gene TRBJ2-1; D may match TRBD1 or TRBD2 (6 bases each). The length of the CDR3 is 17 residues. Germline V gives CDR1 SGHNT, CDR2 YENEEA. The V gene lost 7 bases and the J gene lost 7 bases, with 26 bases spanning the gap. The CDR3 sequence is CASTYGGFGGFRNEQFF. The CDR3 nucleotides read TGTGCCAGCACCTATGGGGGGTTTGGGGGCTTTAGGAATGAGCAGTTCTTC. Using reference TRBV11-3 and TRBJ2-1 for the parts outside the CDR3, the full variable domain is EAGVVQSPRYKIIEKKQPVAFWCNPISGHNTLYWYLQNLGQGPELLIRYENEEAVDDSQLPKDRFSAERLKGVDSTLKIQPAELGDSAVYLCASTYGGFGGFRNEQFFGPGTRLTVL.

This clonotype was seen at least ten times. V usage is TRBV7-6 and J usage is TRBJ2-7; D remains unclear. V lost 1 base and J lost 3, with 13 bases in between. This CDR3 is built from 15 residues. Germline-derived CDR1 and CDR2 are SGHVS and FNYEAQ. The DNA of the CDR3 is TGTGCCAGCAGCTTAGATAGAAATAGCATCTACGAGCAGTACTTC. This sequence encodes CASSLDRNSIYEQYF.

This clonotype was observed a handful of times. The chain has TRBV5-1 and TRBJ2-1; TRBD1 matches at 10 bases. The CDR3 runs 15 residues. The germline V gene encodes CDR1 SGHRS and CDR2 YFSETQ. Trimming cost V 3 bases and J 0 bases; bases outside gene matches: 0. CDR3 protein: CASSWTGGSYNEQFF. CDR3 sequence (DNA): TGCGCCAGCAGCTGGACAGGGGGCTCCTACAATGAGCAGTTCTTC.

This clonotype showed up many times. CDR3 sequence: CSVDRGNTGELFF. In DNA, the CDR3 is TGCAGCGTTGACAGGGGGAACACCGGGGAGCTGTTTTTT. The chain uses TRBV29-1 and TRBJ2-2, with a weak D call TRBD1 (6 bases). Looked up from germline, CDR1 is SQVTM and CDR2 is ANQGSEA. V was trimmed by 3 bases and J by 1 base, leaving 6 bases between them. This CDR3 has 13 residues.

This clonotype was counted ten times or more. This sequence joins TRBV4-2 and TRBJ2-1; TRBD2 matches at 11 bases. The CDR3 spans 17 residues. CDR1 is LGHNA, CDR2 YNFKEQ, per germline. V gave up 1 base and J gave up 4 bases; unmatched junction bases: 6. The CDR3 loop reads CASSQGRGLAAYNEQFF. The CDR3, as DNA: TGTGCCAGCAGCCAAGGAAGGGGACTAGCGGCTTACAATGAGCAGTTCTTC.